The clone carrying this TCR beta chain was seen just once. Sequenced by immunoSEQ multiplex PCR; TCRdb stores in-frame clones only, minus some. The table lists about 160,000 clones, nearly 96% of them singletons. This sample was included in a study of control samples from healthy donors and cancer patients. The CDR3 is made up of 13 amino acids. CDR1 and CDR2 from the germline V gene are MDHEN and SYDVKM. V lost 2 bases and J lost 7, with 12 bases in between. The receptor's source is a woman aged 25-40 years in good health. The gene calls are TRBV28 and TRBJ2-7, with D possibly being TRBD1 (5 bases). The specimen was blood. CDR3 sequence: CASSLAGPGEQYF. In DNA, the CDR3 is TGTGCCAGCAGTTTAGCAGGGCCCGGGGAGCAGTACTTC.